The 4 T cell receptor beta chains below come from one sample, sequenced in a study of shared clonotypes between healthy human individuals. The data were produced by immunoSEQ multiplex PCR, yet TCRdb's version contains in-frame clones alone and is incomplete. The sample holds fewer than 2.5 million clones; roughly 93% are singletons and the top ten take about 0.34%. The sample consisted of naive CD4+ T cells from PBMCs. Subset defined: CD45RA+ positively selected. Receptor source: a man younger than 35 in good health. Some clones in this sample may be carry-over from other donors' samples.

The DNA for the CDR3 is TGTGCCAGCAGCCACCTCGGGAGTTCGGCCGAGCAGTACTTC. As protein: CASSHLGSSAEQYF. The rearrangement uses TRBV7-2 and TRBJ2-7, with D perhaps matching TRBD2 (6 bases). CDR1 is SGHTA, CDR2 FQGNSA, per germline. V lost 5 bases, J lost 6 bases, and 17 bases lay in between. The CDR3 extends over 14 amino acids. The entire variable domain, with the rest obtained from reference TRBV7-2 and TRBJ2-7, is as follows: GAGVSQSPSNKVTEKGKDVELRCDPISGHTALYWYRQSLGQGLEFLIYFQGNSAPDKSGLPSDRFSAERTGGSVSTLTIQRTQQEDSAVYLCASSHLGSSAEQYFGPGTRLTVT.

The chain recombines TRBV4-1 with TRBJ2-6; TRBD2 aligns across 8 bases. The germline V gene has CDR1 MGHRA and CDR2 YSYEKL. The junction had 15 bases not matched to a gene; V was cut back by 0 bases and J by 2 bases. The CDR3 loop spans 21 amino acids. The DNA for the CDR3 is TGCGCCAGCAGCCAAGAATACGTAGGCAGCGGGAGACTAACTGGGGCCAACGTCCTGACTTTC. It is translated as CASSQEYVGSGRLTGANVLTF.

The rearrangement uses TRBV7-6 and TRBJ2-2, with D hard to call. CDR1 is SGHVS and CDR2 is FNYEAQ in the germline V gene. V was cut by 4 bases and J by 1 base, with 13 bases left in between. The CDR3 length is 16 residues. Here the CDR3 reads CASSSYGFGNTGELFF. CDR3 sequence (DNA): TGTGCCAGCAGCTCTTACGGATTCGGGAACACCGGGGAGCTGTTTTTT.

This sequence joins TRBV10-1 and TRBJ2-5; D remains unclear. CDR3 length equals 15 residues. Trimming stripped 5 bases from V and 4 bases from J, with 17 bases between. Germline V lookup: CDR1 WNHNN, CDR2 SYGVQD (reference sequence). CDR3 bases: TGCGCCAGCAGTCGTTCAGCCTTCACGGGAGAGACCCAGTACTTC. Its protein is CASSRSAFTGETQYF.